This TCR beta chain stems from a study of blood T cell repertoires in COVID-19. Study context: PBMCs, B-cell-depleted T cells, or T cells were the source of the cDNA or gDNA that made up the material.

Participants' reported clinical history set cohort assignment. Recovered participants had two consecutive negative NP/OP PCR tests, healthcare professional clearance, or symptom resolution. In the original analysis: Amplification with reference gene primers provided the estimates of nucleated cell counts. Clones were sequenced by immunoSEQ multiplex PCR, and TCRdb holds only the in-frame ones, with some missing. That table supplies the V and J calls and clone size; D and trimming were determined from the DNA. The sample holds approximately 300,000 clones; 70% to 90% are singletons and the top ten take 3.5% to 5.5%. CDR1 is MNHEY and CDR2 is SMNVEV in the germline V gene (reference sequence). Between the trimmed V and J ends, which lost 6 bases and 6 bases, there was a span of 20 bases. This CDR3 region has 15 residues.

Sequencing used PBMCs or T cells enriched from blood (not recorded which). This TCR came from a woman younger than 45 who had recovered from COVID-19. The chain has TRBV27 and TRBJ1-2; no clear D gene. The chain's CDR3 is CASSSTSVGGNGYTF. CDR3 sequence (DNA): TGTGCCAGCAGCTCCACCTCAGTCGGCGGAAATGGCTACACCTTC.